The 30 T cell receptor beta chains in this list originate from one sample, sequenced in a study of T cells expressing NK-cell markers. TCRdb reprocessed the 5' RACE reads; each CDR3 protein has one entry and no DNA is given. The repertoire table contains some 500,000 distinct CDR3 sequences. The sample taken for sequencing was blood T cells: a sorted CD56 or NKG2C T cell subset, CD4+ or CD8+ T cells, or bulk PBMC T cells (not recorded which). The receptors were sampled from a woman in her forties or fifties in good health.

This chain joins TRBV11-2 and TRBJ2-1. CDR3 length: 15 amino acids. Germline V lookup: CDR1 SGHAT, CDR2 FQNNGV. CDR3 in amino acids: CASRSVRNTYNEQFF.

The genes are TRBV5-1 and TRBJ2-1; checking the TCRdb D call of TRBD1 is not possible without DNA. The CDR3 runs 16 residues. The germline V gene encodes CDR1 SGHRS and CDR2 YFSETQ. The CDR3 loop is CASSLAPGGRPNEQFF. Complete variable domain (other parts from reference TRBV5-1 and TRBJ2-1): KAGVTQTPRYLIKTRGQQVTLSCSPISGHRSVSWYQQTPGQGLQFLFEYFSETQRNKGNFPGRFSGRQFSNSRSEMNVSTLELGDSALYLCASSLAPGGRPNEQFFGPGTRLTVL.

The chain uses TRBV19 and TRBJ2-2; TCRdb's D call of TRBD1 is untestable without DNA. This CDR3 has 15 amino acids. Germline V gene data show CDR1 as LNHDA and CDR2 as SQIVND (reference sequence). The CDR3 reads CASDSGTGMAGELFF. Full variable domain (rest looked up from reference TRBV19 and TRBJ2-2): DGGITQSPKYLFRKEGQNVTLSCEQNLNHDAMYWYRQDPGQGLRLIYYSQIVNDFQKGDIAEGYSVSREKKESFPLTVTSAQKNPTAFYLCASDSGTGMAGELFFGEGSRLTVL.

This rearrangement joins TRBV11-2 to TRBJ2-2; checking the TCRdb D call of TRBD1 is not possible without DNA. This CDR3 has 15 amino acids. CDR1 and CDR2 (germline): SGHAT, FQNNGV. The CDR3 loop reads CASSRTGANTGELFF.

J is TRBJ2-1 and V is TRBV20-1; TCRdb's D call, TRBD2, is unchecked because there is no DNA. Germline CDR1 reads DFQATT; CDR2 reads SNEGSKA (reference sequence). The CDR3 consists of 18 residues. The CDR3: CSATIPGLAGGPLDEQFF.

The chain couples TRBV6-5 to TRBJ1-1. The CDR3 is 14 amino acids. The V gene's germline CDR1 is MNHEY and CDR2 SVGAGI. This CDR3 is CASSVKGFGTEAFF.

The chain uses TRBV14 and TRBJ2-1; the D call of TRBD2 rests on TCRdb alone, since no DNA is present to check it. This CDR3 spans 16 amino acids. Germline CDR1 is SGHDN and CDR2 is FVKESK. CDR3 loop: CASSDNSGSSYNEQFF.

This rearrangement joins TRBV19 to TRBJ1-6. CDR3 length: 13 amino acids. Germline values: CDR1 LNHDA, CDR2 SQIVND (reference sequence). CDR3 loop: CASSSSYNSPLHF.

The chain couples TRBV12-3 or TRBV12-4 to TRBJ1-1. This CDR3 is 14 amino acids long. CDR3 amino acids: CASSFVGIDTEAFF.

V and J are TRBV5-5 and TRBJ1-5; TCRdb picks TRBD1, but there is no DNA to check that call. The CDR3 is 15 amino acids. From germline, CDR1 is SGHKS and CDR2 YYEKEE (reference sequence). The CDR3 loop reads CASSLRQGSNQPQHF.

The chain links TRBV20-1 to TRBJ2-1; the TCRdb call, TRBD2, lacks DNA for checking. Germline V CDR1 and CDR2: DFQATT, SNEGSKA (reference sequence). This CDR3 has 14 residues. The CDR3 loop reads CSALPSRSNNEQFF.

The rearrangement joins TRBV19 to TRBJ2-3; TCRdb's assignment of TRBD2 cannot be checked, as there is no DNA. Germline V CDR1 and CDR2: LNHDA, SQIVND (reference sequence). The CDR3 spans 15 residues. CDR3 in amino acids: CASSRRAGRTDTQYF.

The chain uses TRBV12-3 or TRBV12-4 and TRBJ2-3. This CDR3 has 14 amino acids. CDR3 protein: CASSPRKRTDTQYF.

The CDR3 loop reads CASSLDSPSTNEKLFF. The chain links TRBV7-9 to TRBJ1-4. The germline V gene encodes CDR1 SEHNR and CDR2 FQNEAQ (reference sequence). The CDR3 has 16 amino acids.

The chain combines TRBV27 with TRBJ2-6; TCRdb selects TRBD1, and the lack of DNA leaves this call unchecked. In germline, CDR1 is MNHEY, CDR2 SMNVEV (reference sequence). This CDR3 has 16 amino acids. CDR3 sequence reads: CASSHAGGSGANVLTF.

The rearrangement uses TRBV5-1 and TRBJ2-1; absent DNA, TCRdb's TRBD2 call cannot be checked. Germline V lookup: CDR1 SGHRS, CDR2 YFSETQ. The CDR3 covers 12 residues. This chain's CDR3 is CASSLADGLAFF.

This CDR3 is CASSQAGSETQYF. The chain joins TRBV14 to TRBJ2-5; the TRBD2 assignment by TCRdb is unverifiable without DNA. This CDR3 has 13 residues. Germline-derived CDR1 and CDR2 are SGHDN and FVKESK.

The V call is TRBV6-2 or TRBV6-3, the J call TRBJ1-1. The CDR3 contains 14 residues. CDR1 and CDR2 from the germline V gene are MNHEY and SVGEGT. The CDR3: CASSYREGITEAFF.

The chain carries TRBV12-3 or TRBV12-4 and TRBJ2-2; without DNA, the TCRdb call of TRBD2 cannot be checked. The CDR3 runs 15 residues. The CDR3 loop reads CASSLETGGGGELFF.

This chain connects TRBV6-1 to TRBJ1-1; TCRdb gives TRBD1 as the D gene, but with no DNA this cannot be confirmed. Germline-derived CDR1 and CDR2 are MNHNS and SASEGT. This CDR3 contains 12 residues. The CDR3 sequence is CASRAGGAEAFF.

The chain combines TRBV4-1 with TRBJ2-7. Germline V gene sequence: CDR1 MGHRA, CDR2 YSYEKL. The CDR3 sequence is 14 residues long. The CDR3 here is CASSHGVGRYEQYF.

CDR3 amino acids: CSASPRDRGSRETQYF. The gene calls are TRBV20-1 and TRBJ2-5; TCRdb gives TRBD1 as the D gene, but with no DNA this cannot be confirmed. Germline lookup yields CDR1 DFQATT and CDR2 SNEGSKA (reference sequence). This CDR3 is built from 16 residues.

The chain couples TRBV7-9 to TRBJ1-5; the TCRdb D gene call, TRBD1, has no DNA to confirm it. Germline CDR1 SEHNR, CDR2 FQNEAQ (reference sequence). This CDR3 contains 14 residues. CDR3 sequence: CASSDGNPNQPQHF.

The chain carries TRBV5-1 and TRBJ1-4. The CDR3 is made up of 16 amino acids. CDR1 SGHRS and CDR2 YFSETQ come from the germline V gene. This chain's CDR3 is CASSLTPGLLNSNAFF. Filled out from reference TRBV5-1 and TRBJ1-4, the complete variable domain reads KAGVTQTPRYLIKTRGQQVTLSCSPISGHRSVSWYQQTPGQGLQFLFEYFSETQRNKGNFPGRFSGRQFSNSRSEMNVSTLELGDSALYLCASSLTPGLLNSNAFFGSGTQLSVL.

Here the CDR3 reads CASSTDSNTDTQYF. V is TRBV18 and J is TRBJ2-3; TCRdb reports TRBD1, a call that lacks DNA to check it against. CDR1 is KGHSH and CDR2 is LQKENI in the germline V gene. This CDR3 spans 14 amino acids.

The chain has TRBV6-2 or TRBV6-3 and TRBJ2-1; with no DNA, the TCRdb D assignment of TRBD1 cannot be verified. This CDR3 region has 16 residues. CDR1 and CDR2 (germline): MNHEY, SVGEGT. This CDR3 reads CASSYSGGAAYNEQFF.

This chain connects TRBV10-1 to TRBJ2-3. Germline values: CDR1 WNHNN, CDR2 SYGVQD (reference sequence). This CDR3 comprises 12 residues. CDR3: CASSEGEDTQYF.

The chain recombines TRBV6-1 with TRBJ2-1. The germline CDR1 and CDR2 sequences are MNHNS and SASEGT. The CDR3 has 11 residues. The CDR3 reads CATTFRNEQFF.

The V gene is TRBV5-1, the J gene TRBJ2-1; the TCRdb D gene call, TRBD1, has no DNA to confirm it. The CDR3 contains 13 residues. Germline values: CDR1 SGHRS, CDR2 YFSETQ. CDR3 region: CASSSPKGHEQFF.

The V call is TRBV19, the J call TRBJ1-2. The CDR3 runs to 14 residues. Germline assignment: CDR1 LNHDA and CDR2 SQIVND (reference sequence). The CDR3 protein is CASSTNWINYGYTF.